This TCR beta chain emerged from a study of PD-1 blockade in mismatch repair-deficient tumors. The repertoire was sequenced with immunoSEQ multiplex PCR; TCRdb's copy has only in-frame clones and lacks some. This sample has about 9,200 clones; 87% occur once, and the top ten carry roughly 14%. As regards this clone: Antigen specificity is unknown.

The junction had 7 bases not matched to a gene; V was cut back by 5 bases and J by 10 bases. The germline CDR1 and CDR2 sequences are SEHNR and FQNEAQ (reference sequence). The CDR3 extends over 15 amino acids. Time point noted: approximately 10-day in vitro stimulation with candidate mutation-associated neoantigen peptide 1. The receptor's source is an adult with mismatch repair-deficient cancer. This specimen consisted of cells cultured in vitro, obtained from a patient treated with pembrolizumab. The chain employs TRBV7-9 and TRBJ1-6; the match to TRBD1 covers 11 bases. The CDR3 is CASSPGQGAGSPLHF. Written as DNA, the CDR3 is TGTGCCAGCAGCCCCGGACAGGGGGCCGGATCACCCCTCCACTTT.